This T cell receptor beta chain was documented in a study of identical twins. Broader study findings: Insertion counts were lower in abundant cord blood beta clonotypes, a trend that memory repertoires did not show. Low generation probability was overrepresented in out-of-frame alpha sequences shared by twins. Models, which agreed with sharing between unrelated individuals, nonetheless underestimated the out-of-frame TCR alpha sharing seen in monozygotic twins. Diverse VJ usage suggested most zero-insertion clonotypes were not invariant T cells.

Germline assignment: CDR1 SGHRS and CDR2 YFSETQ. With V trimmed by 4 bases and J by 5 bases, 8 bases remained unmatched. This CDR3 has 15 amino acids. TCRdb used MiXCR to reprocess the 5' RACE reads, holding one entry per CDR3 protein. The sample lists approximately 140,000 distinct CDR3 sequences, around 3.4% occurring once. This clonotype was seen many times. Its antigen remains unidentified. The V gene is TRBV5-1, the J gene TRBJ2-5; 10 positions match TRBD2. The sample taken for sequencing was memory T cells sorted from blood. The sequence derives from a man in his late teens or twenties in good health. As DNA, the CDR3 is TGCGCCAGCAGCGGTGGGCTAGCGGGAGTGGAGACCCAGTACTTC. Its protein is CASSGGLAGVETQYF.